These 8 T cell receptor beta chains were all obtained from the same sample, sequenced in a study of blood T cell repertoires in COVID-19. The table came from immunoSEQ multiplex PCR; TCRdb's copy has only in-frame clones and leaves some out. The top ten clones hold 1.5% to 2% of a sample with 60,000 to 75,000 clones, roughly 93% of them seen once. The source material was peripheral blood. The receptors were sampled from a human donor in a cohort sampled during active COVID-19.

As DNA, the CDR3 is TGTGCCAGCAGCCGCCCTAGTCACAATGAGCAGTTCTTC. Its protein product is CASSRPSHNEQFF. V gene TRBV3-1 (or the pseudogene TRBV3-2) combines with J gene TRBJ2-1, with D uncertain. The CDR3 is 13 amino acids. Germline CDR1 reads LGHDT; CDR2 reads YNNKEL (reference sequence). Trimming stripped 4 bases from V and 5 bases from J, with 9 bases between.

The rearrangement links TRBV27 to TRBJ2-7; 7 nucleotides agree with TRBD1. The CDR3 is 14 amino acids. Unmatched junction bases numbered 4, after V lost 0 bases and J lost 5 bases. From germline, CDR1 is MNHEY and CDR2 SMNVEV (reference sequence). CDR3 nucleotide sequence: TGTGCCAGCAGTTTATCCGGGACAGTCCACGAGCAGTACTTC. Encoded protein: CASSLSGTVHEQYF.

This clone was picked up one time. CDR3 sequence (DNA): TGTGCCAGTAGTACACAGGGAACCGAGCAGTACTTC. It encodes CASSTQGTEQYF. The genes are TRBV19 and TRBJ2-7, with a weak D call TRBD1 (6 bases). Germline V lookup: CDR1 LNHDA, CDR2 SQIVND (reference sequence). V lost 4 bases and J lost 6, with 10 bases in between. The CDR3 is 12 amino acids.

The chain links TRBV4-1 to TRBJ1-5; TRBD1 matches 8 bases. With 3 bases clipped from V and 4 bases from J, the junction kept 5 bases outside the gene matches. The CDR3 length is 15 residues. CDR1 MGHRA and CDR2 YSYEKL come from the germline V gene. The CDR3 loop reads CASSHDGQGNQPQHF. In DNA, the CDR3 is TGCGCCAGCAGCCATGATGGACAGGGAAATCAGCCCCAGCATTTT.

V and J are TRBV19 and TRBJ1-5; 7 nucleotides match TRBD1. Germline CDR1 is LNHDA and CDR2 is SQIVND (reference sequence). Losses at the gene ends were 3 bases for V and 0 bases for J; bases not matched to a gene: 8. The CDR3 length is 17 residues. The DNA of the CDR3 is TGTGCCAGTAGTATTATCAGGGGGGACCTTAGCAATCAGCCCCAGCATTTT. It codes for CASSIIRGDLSNQPQHF.

This rearrangement joins TRBV2 to TRBJ2-1, with 8 bases that match TRBD2. Germline V lookup: CDR1 SNHLY, CDR2 FYNNEI. V lost 5 bases to trimming and J lost 8 bases; unmatched junction nucleotides: 14. This CDR3 contains 16 residues. CDR3 DNA sequence: TGTGCCAGCAGTTCTAATCCGGGACTAGGGGAGGATGAGCAGTTCTTC. Translated: CASSSNPGLGEDEQFF.

CDR3: CASSIVGTGGQPQHF. The CDR3 DNA reads as TGTGCCAGTAGTATAGTCGGGACAGGGGGTCAGCCCCAGCATTTT. The chain has TRBV19 and TRBJ1-5, with 11 nucleotides matching TRBD1. Germline V gene data show CDR1 as LNHDA and CDR2 as SQIVND (reference sequence). This CDR3 has 15 residues. The V and J ends lost 1 base and 6 bases, in that order; junction bases with no gene match: 2.

V and J are TRBV5-1 and TRBJ2-5; TRBD2 matches at 13 bases. Trimming at V came to 1 base and at J to 5 bases, leaving 5 bases not matched to a gene. The CDR3 consists of 16 residues. Per germline, CDR1 SGHRS and CDR2 YFSETQ. The CDR3 loop is CASSLTSGRAAETQYF. CDR3 in DNA: TGCGCCAGCAGCTTGACTAGCGGGAGGGCCGCGGAGACCCAGTACTTC.